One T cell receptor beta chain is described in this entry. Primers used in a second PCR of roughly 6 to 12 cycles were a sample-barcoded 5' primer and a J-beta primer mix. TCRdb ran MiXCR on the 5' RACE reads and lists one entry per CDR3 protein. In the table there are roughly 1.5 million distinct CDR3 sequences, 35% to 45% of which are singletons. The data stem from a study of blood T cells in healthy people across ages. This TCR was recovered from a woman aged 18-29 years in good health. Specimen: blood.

In nucleotides, the CDR3 is TGTGCCAGCAGCAAAGAAGGATCAGCGGGGGCCGGGGAGACCCAGTACTTC. Its translation: CASSKEGSAGAGETQYF. This chain links TRBV21-1 with TRBJ2-5; TRBD1 reflects the table's D call only, with no check against the DNA. TRBV21-1 is shown as a pseudogene. The CDR3 is 17 residues long.